These 18 T cell receptor beta chains came from one sample sequenced in a study of T cell clonality in common variable immunodeficiency. Data came from immunoSEQ multiplex PCR; TCRdb stores just in-frame clones and leaves some out. The sample contains tens of thousands of clones, none of them singletons. Sequenced: peripheral blood mononuclear cells. The source is a person aged 18 to 75 in good health.

This clone was found many times. The read terminates 3 residues ahead of where the CDR3 ends, so the germline J gene completes it. This chain connects TRBV19 to TRBJ2-7; D might be TRBD1 (5 bases). Germline CDR1 LNHDA, CDR2 SQIVND (reference sequence). CDR3 size: 14 residues. Trimming stripped 5 bases from V and 2 bases from J, with 13 bases between. The CDR3 protein is CASSHYQTAYEQYF. Incomplete CDR3 DNA: TGTGCCAGTAGTCACTATCAGACAGCCTACGAG.

This clone has just a few counts. The read falls 3 residues short of the CDR3 end, and the missing part is taken from the germline J gene. The chain links TRBV7-9 to TRBJ2-2, with D perhaps TRBD1 (5 bases). Germline V lookup: CDR1 SEHNR, CDR2 FQNEAQ (reference sequence). This CDR3 is 14 amino acids long. The CDR3 region is CASSWGLVNSPLFF. The DNA read from the CDR3 is TGTGCCAGCAGCTGGGGCCTTGTGAATTCACCG. Based on the CDR3 plus reference TRBV7-9 and TRBJ2-2, the full variable domain is DTGVSQNPRHKITKRGQNVTFRCDPISEHNRLYWYRQTLGQGPEFLTYFQNEAQLEKSRLLSDRFSAERPKGSFSTLEIQRTEQGDSAMYLCASSWGLVNSPLFFGEGSRLTVL.

There are many counts of this clone. From the germline J gene comes the end of the CDR3, since the read stops 3 residues before it. The chain couples TRBV5-1 to TRBJ1-4, with unresolved D. Germline V gives CDR1 SGHRS, CDR2 YFSETQ. This CDR3 has 14 amino acids. With 0 bases removed from V and 8 bases from J, the gap between germline ends came to 11 bases. The covered CDR3 bases are TGCGCCAGCAGCTTGGGCGGTGGAAGCGAAAAA. It translates to CASSLGGGSEK. The full CDR3 is CASSLGGGSEKLFF.

This clone showed up just a few times. The part of the CDR3 DNA that was read is TGTGCCAGCAGTGAATCTAGGGGGTGGAATTCACCG. Protein product: CASSESRGWNSP. The complete CDR3 protein is CASSESRGWNSPLFF. This chain uses TRBV2 with TRBJ2-2; TRBD1 is a possible D gene (6 bases). Read coverage stops 3 residues before the CDR3 terminus; the germline J gene supplies the remainder. CDR1 is SNHLY, CDR2 FYNNEI, per germline. CDR3 length equals 15 residues.

This clone was picked up many times. The CDR3 end falls 3 residues outside the read, so it is completed with the germline J gene. The rearrangement joins TRBV20-1 to TRBJ2-5; D unresolved. Germline-derived CDR1 and CDR2 are DFQATT and SNEGSKA (reference sequence). The V end was cut by 0 bases, the J end by 2 bases, with 10 bases between. The CDR3 runs 14 residues. CDR3 loop: CSARDSERQETQYF. CDR3 bases read: TGCAGTGCTAGAGACAGTGAAAGACAAGAGACC.

This clone was observed many times. Read sequence stops 3 residues before the CDR3 end, and the germline J gene provides the missing end. J is TRBJ2-3 and V is TRBV6-4, with unresolved D. With 1 base removed from V and 1 base from J, the gap between germline ends came to 6 bases. The CDR3 is 14 amino acids. Germline CDR1 is MRHNA and CDR2 is SNTAGT. CDR3 DNA (partial): TGTGCCAGCAGTGACTTCCAGGGCACAGATACG. Translation: CASSDFQGTDT. The full CDR3 protein is CASSDFQGTDTQYF.

This clone was counted ten times or more. The read halts 3 residues ahead of the CDR3 end, with the missing end drawn from the germline J gene. J is TRBJ1-3 and V is TRBV29-1, with D possibly TRBD1 on 6 matching bases. The CDR3 length is 13 residues. Germline assignment: CDR1 SQVTM and CDR2 ANQGSEA. CDR3 DNA, as far as it was read: TGCAGTGCAACCTCAGGGGCCGGAAACACC. As protein: CSATSGAGNT. The CDR3, in full, reads CSATSGAGNTIYF.

Ten or more counts support this clone. The observed sequence ends 3 residues before the CDR3 terminus, with the missing tail filled in from the germline J gene. The chain has TRBV5-5 and TRBJ1-2; a weak D match, TRBD1 (5 bases). There are 14 residues in the CDR3. Germline lookup yields CDR1 SGHKS and CDR2 YYEKEE (reference sequence). V was clipped by 4 bases and J by 2 bases, with 12 bases between them. The DNA read from the CDR3 is TGTGCCAGCAGCAATACCGGGGGGAACTATGGC. Translating it yields CASSNTGGNYG. The full-length CDR3 reads as CASSNTGGNYGYTF.

This clone was counted ten times or more. The CDR3 DNA, read in part, is TGCGCCAGCAGCACCCCGTCGGGTCCCGCGAACACCGGGGAG. It yields the protein CASSTPSGPANTGE. The full CDR3 is CASSTPSGPANTGELFF. The gene calls are TRBV5-1 and TRBJ2-2; D remains ambiguous. The CDR3 goes on 3 residues after the read ends, and that part is filled in from the germline J gene. The CDR3 extends over 17 amino acids. V was cut by 4 bases and J by 0 bases, with 16 bases left in between. Germline V gene sequence: CDR1 SGHRS, CDR2 YFSETQ.

This clone appeared many times. The read terminates 3 residues before the CDR3 end, so the remaining end is supplied by the germline J gene. This sequence joins TRBV28 and TRBJ2-3; 9 nucleotides line up with TRBD1. This CDR3 contains 15 residues. The V segment lost 6 bases and the J segment 2 bases; nucleotides outside the gene matches: 6. Germline V gene lookup returns CDR1 MDHEN and CDR2 SYDVKM. The CDR3 bases that were read are TGTGCCAGCAGCCCACAGGGGGCCTCCACAGATACG. Protein: CASSPQGASTDT. The full CDR3 reads CASSPQGASTDTQYF.

This clone was seen ten or more times. The read gets to within 3 residues of the CDR3 end, and the germline J gene fills in the rest. The chain has TRBV19 and TRBJ2-1, with 9 bases lining up with TRBD1. Germline lookup yields CDR1 LNHDA and CDR2 SQIVND (reference sequence). The J segment lost 9 bases and the V segment lost 3 bases, leaving 6 bases of the junction unmatched. The length of the CDR3 is 14 residues. This CDR3 is CASSMGTGMSEQFF. The sequenced CDR3 bases are TGTGCCAGTAGTATGGGGACAGGGATGAGTGAG.

The sample holds many counts of this clone. The read terminates 3 residues before the CDR3 end, so the remaining end is supplied by the germline J gene. The V and J genes are TRBV29-1 and TRBJ2-3; a possible D gene is TRBD1 (5 bases). Germline V gives CDR1 SQVTM, CDR2 ANQGSEA. Trimming removed 4 bases from V and 2 bases from J, with 10 bases in between. The CDR3 runs to 13 residues. The CDR3 protein is CSVARQTTDTQYF. CDR3 DNA, as far as it was read: TGCAGCGTTGCCCGACAGACCACAGATACG.

This clone occurred many times. The read is 3 residues too short to cover the CDR3 end, so that end is filled in from the germline J gene. The V and J genes are TRBV20-1 and TRBJ2-4; D possibly corresponds to TRBD2 (7 bases). The CDR3 consists of 14 residues. The germline V gene has CDR1 DFQATT and CDR2 SNEGSKA (reference sequence). The V end lost 3 bases, the J end lost 7 bases, and 16 bases lay between the germline ends. CDR3 DNA, as far as it was read: TGCAGTGCTAGGCAAGGAGGGAGGGGGAACATT. Amino acids: CSARQGGRGNI. The whole CDR3 is CSARQGGRGNIQYF.

This clone was counted ten times or more. The missing CDR3 end, 3 residues past where the read stops, is filled in from the germline J gene. The chain couples TRBV7-6 to TRBJ1-4; D not resolved. This CDR3 region has 13 residues. CDR1 and CDR2 from the germline V gene are SGHVS and FNYEAQ. V dropped 7 bases and J dropped 7 bases, with 13 bases sitting between them. The CDR3 bases that were read are TGTGCCAGCAAAGGAGCGGCGGGTGAAAAA. Translated, it gives CASKGAAGEK. The CDR3 in its entirety is CASKGAAGEKLFF.

This clone was detected many times. The CDR3 extends 3 residues past the end of the read, so its final part is completed from the germline J gene. The chain uses TRBV5-1 and TRBJ2-2; D unclear. The CDR3 is 13 residues long. The V and J ends lost 7 bases and 4 bases respectively, with 11 bases between them. Per germline, CDR1 SGHRS and CDR2 YFSETQ. The CDR3 is CASGSSGTGELFF. The sequenced part of the CDR3 DNA is TGCGCCAGCGGGTCGTCAGGCACCGGGGAG.

This clone showed up many times. The observed sequence ends 3 residues before the CDR3 terminus, with the missing tail filled in from the germline J gene. The rearrangement links TRBV7-3 to TRBJ2-1; 7 bases fit TRBD2. Germline loops: CDR1 SGHTA, CDR2 FQGTGA. This CDR3 region has 13 residues. The V gene end was trimmed by 5 bases and the J gene end by 4 bases; junction bases not matched to a gene: 2. Incomplete CDR3 DNA: TGTGCCAGCAGCCTAGCGGAGTACAATGAG. Its translation is CASSLAEYNE. The full CDR3 protein reads CASSLAEYNEQFF.

This clone came up many times. The missing CDR3 end, 3 residues past where the read stops, is filled in from the germline J gene. The chain has TRBV20-1 and TRBJ2-3, with 12 nucleotides matching TRBD2. The CDR3 covers 14 residues. CDR1 DFQATT and CDR2 SNEGSKA come from the germline V gene (reference sequence). CDR3 protein: CSALLAGGLGTQYF. The sequenced CDR3 bases are TGCAGTGCCCTACTAGCGGGAGGCCTAGGGACG.

This clone was seen at least ten times. Read data end 3 residues before the CDR3 end; the end is taken from the germline J gene. The V call is TRBV7-8, the J call TRBJ2-3; D is ambiguous. The germline gives CDR1 SGHVS, CDR2 FQNEAQ. Trimming removed 2 bases from V and 2 bases from J, with 5 bases in between. The CDR3 runs 13 residues. The CDR3 DNA, read in part, is TGTGCCAGCAGCTTAACAGCCACAGATACG. It encodes CASSLTATDT. The whole CDR3 protein reads CASSLTATDTQYF.